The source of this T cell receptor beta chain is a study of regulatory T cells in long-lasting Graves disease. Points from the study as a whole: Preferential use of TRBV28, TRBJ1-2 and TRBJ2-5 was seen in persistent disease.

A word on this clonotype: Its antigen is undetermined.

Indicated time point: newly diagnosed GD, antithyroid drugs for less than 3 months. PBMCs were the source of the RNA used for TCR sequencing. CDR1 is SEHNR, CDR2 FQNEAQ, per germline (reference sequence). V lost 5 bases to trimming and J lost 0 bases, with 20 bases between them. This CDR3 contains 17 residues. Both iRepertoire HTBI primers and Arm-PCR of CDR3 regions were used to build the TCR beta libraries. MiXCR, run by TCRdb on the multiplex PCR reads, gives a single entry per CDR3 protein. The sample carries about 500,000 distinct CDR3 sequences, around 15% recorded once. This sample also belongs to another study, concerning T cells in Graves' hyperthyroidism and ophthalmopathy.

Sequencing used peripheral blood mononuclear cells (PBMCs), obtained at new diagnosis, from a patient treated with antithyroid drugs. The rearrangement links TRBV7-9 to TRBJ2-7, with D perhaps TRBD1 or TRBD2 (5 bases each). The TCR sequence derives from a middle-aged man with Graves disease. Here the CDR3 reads CASSALGDGPSSYEQYF. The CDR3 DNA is TGTGCCAGCAGCGCCCTCGGGGACGGCCCGAGCTCCTACGAGCAGTACTTC.